The present T cell receptor (beta chain) was sequenced within a study of cytomegalovirus exposure and HLA in healthy donors. The PCR ran on 60 Vbeta and 13 Jbeta primers. TCRdb's table, derived via immunoSEQ multiplex PCR, lists solely in-frame clones and lacks some. This table has about 72,000 clones, 65% to 70% appearing once. Germline-derived CDR1 and CDR2 are MGHRA and YSYEKL. The junction had 8 bases not matched to a gene; V was cut back by 1 base and J by 6 bases. CDR3 length: 15 residues. The chain uses TRBV4-1 and TRBJ1-1, with 7 bases that match TRBD1. The sample consisted of PBMCs. The source of this sequence is a man aged 35-49 years in good health and CMV-seropositive. The CDR3 is CASSQGYRGRAEAFF. The DNA of the CDR3 is TGCGCCAGCAGCCAAGGGTACAGGGGTAGGGCTGAAGCTTTCTTT.